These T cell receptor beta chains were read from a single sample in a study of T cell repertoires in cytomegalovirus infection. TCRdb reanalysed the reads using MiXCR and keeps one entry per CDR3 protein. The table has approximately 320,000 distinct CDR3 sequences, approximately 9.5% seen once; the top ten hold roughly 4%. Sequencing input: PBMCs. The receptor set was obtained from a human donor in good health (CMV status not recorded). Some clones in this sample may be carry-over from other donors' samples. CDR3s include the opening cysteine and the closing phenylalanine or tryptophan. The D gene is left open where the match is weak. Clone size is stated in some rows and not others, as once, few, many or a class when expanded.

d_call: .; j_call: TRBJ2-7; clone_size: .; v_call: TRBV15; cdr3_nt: TGTGCCACCAGCCCCCTTGGGACCTTATTCTACGAGCAGTACTTC; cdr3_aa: CATSPLGTLFYEQYF
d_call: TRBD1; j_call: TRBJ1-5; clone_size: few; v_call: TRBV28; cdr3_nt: TGTGCCAGCAGTTTGGGACAGATCAATCAGCCCCAGCATTTT; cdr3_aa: CASSLGQINQPQHF
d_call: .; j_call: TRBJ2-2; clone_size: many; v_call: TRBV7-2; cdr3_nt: TGTGCCAGCAGCTTAGATGGGAACACCGGGGAGCTGTTTTTT; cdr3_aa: CASSLDGNTGELFF
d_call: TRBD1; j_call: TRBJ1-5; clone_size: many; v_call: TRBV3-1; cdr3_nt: TGTGCCAGCAGCAACGACAGGGGGCGGCAGCCCCAGCATTTT; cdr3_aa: CASSNDRGRQPQHF
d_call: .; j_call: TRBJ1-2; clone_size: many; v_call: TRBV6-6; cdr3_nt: TGTGCCAGCAGTTCCCTGGGACCTAACTATGGCTACACCTTC; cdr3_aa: CASSSLGPNYGYTF
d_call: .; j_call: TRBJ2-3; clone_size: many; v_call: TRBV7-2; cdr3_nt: TGTGCCAGCAGCGGTCGTTTGCACACAGATACGCAGTATTTT; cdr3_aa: CASSGRLHTDTQYF
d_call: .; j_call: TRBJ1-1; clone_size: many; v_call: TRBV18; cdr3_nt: TGTGCCAGCTCACCAGGGCAGGCCTCGAACACTGAAGCTTTCTTT; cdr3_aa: CASSPGQASNTEAFF
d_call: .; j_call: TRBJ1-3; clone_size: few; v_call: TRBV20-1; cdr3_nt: TGCAGTGCTAGAACAGGGCTCCGACCCTCTGGAAACACCATATATTTT; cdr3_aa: CSARTGLRPSGNTIYF
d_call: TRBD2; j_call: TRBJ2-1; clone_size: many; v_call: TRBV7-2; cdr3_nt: TGTGCCAGCAGCCACTTCGGGGGGTACAATGAGCAGTTCTTC; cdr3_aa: CASSHFGGYNEQFF
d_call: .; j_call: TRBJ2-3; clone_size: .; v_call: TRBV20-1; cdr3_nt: TGCAGTGCCCCCGGCGCAGGGGGCACAGATACGCAGTATTTT; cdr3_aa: CSAPGAGGTDTQYF
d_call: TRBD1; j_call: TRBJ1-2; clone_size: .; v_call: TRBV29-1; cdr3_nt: TGCAGCGTGCGGACAGGCGAACATGGCTACACCTTC; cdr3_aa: CSVRTGEHGYTF
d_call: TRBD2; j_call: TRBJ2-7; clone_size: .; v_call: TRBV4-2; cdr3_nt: TGTGCCAGCAGCCAACCGACTAGCGGGGCAGCCTACGAGCAGTACTTC; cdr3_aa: CASSQPTSGAAYEQYF
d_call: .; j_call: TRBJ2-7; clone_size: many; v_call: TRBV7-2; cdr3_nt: TGTGCCAGCAGCCCCGGGTCCGGCGTAAGCTCCTACGAGCAGTACTTC; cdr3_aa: CASSPGSGVSSYEQYF
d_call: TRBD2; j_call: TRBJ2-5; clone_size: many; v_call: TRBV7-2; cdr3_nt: TGTGCCAGCAGCTTAGCGTCTGGGGGGGGGTTCCAAGAGACCCAGTACTTC; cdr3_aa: CASSLASGGGFQETQYF
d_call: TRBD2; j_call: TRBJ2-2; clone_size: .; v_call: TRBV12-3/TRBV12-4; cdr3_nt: TGTGCCAGCAGTTTTATGGGACTAGCGGGAGGGGCCGGGGAGCTGTTTTTT; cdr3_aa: CASSFMGLAGGAGELFF
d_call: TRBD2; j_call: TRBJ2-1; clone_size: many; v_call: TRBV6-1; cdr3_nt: TGTGCCAGCAGTGAGTCTCCGATCCGAGCGGGAGGGCCGAGTGGTGAGCAGTTCTTC; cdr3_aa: CASSESPIRAGGPSGEQFF
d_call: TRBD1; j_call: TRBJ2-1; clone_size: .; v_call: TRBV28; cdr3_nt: TGTGCCAGCAGTCAAACCGGGACAGGGGGAGTTGAGCAGTTCTTC; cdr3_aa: CASSQTGTGGVEQFF
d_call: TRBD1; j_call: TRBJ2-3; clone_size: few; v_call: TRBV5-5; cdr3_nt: TGTGCCAGCAGCCGACTAAGAAGGGACAGGGTGGTATCTGATACGCAGTATTTT; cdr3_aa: CASSRLRRDRVVSDTQYF
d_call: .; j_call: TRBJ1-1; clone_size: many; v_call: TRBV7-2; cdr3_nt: TGTGCCAGCAGCTTAGAGACGGACACTGAAGCTTTCTTT; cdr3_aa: CASSLETDTEAFF
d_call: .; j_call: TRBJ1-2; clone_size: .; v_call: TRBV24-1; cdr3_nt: TGTGCCACCAGTGATCCACAGGGAAATGGCTACACCTTC; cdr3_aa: CATSDPQGNGYTF
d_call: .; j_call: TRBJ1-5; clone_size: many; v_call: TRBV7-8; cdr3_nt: TGTGCCAGCAGCTTAGCGGCAACAGGGTTTAGCAATCAGCCCCAGCATTTT; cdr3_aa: CASSLAATGFSNQPQHF
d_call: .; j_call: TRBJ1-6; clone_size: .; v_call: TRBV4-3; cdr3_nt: TGCGCCAGCAGCCCCTCTTGGTCCTTGAATTCACCCCTCCACTTT; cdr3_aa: CASSPSWSLNSPLHF
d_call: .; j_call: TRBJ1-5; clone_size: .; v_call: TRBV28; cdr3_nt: TGTGCCAGCGACCGGGCGGACAGCAACTTTAGCAATCAGCCCCAGCATTTT; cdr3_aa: CASDRADSNFSNQPQHF
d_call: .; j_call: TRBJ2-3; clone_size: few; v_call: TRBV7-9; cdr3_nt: TGTGCCAGCAGCTTGGTAGAAACTAGCACAGATACGCAGTATTTT; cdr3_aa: CASSLVETSTDTQYF
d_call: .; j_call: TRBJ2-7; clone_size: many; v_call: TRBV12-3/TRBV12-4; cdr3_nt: TGTGCCAGCATCCCGGATTCCTCTAGCTCCTACGAGCAGTACTTC; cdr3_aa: CASIPDSSSSYEQYF
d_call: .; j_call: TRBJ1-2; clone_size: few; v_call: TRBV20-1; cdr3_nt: TGCAGTGCTGCACAGCGGGATTATGGCTACACCTTC; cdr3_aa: CSAAQRDYGYTF
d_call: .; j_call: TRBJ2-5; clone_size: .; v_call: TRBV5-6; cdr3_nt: TGTGCCAGCAGCTTAGACAGAACCGCCGAGACCCAGTACTTC; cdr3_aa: CASSLDRTAETQYF
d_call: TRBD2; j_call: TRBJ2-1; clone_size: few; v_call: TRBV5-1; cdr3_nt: TGCGCCAGCAGAAGAGCGGGAGCGGGGAGTGAGCAGTTCTTC; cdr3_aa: CASRRAGAGSEQFF
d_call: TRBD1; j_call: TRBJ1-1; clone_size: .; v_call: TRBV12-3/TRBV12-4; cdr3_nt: TGTGCCAGCAGCACAGGGGCCAGGGAAGCTTTCTTT; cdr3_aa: CASSTGAREAFF
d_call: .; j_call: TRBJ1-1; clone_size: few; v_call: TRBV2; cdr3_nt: TGTGCCATCCAACTTAACACTGAAGCTTTCTTT; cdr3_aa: CAIQLNTEAFF
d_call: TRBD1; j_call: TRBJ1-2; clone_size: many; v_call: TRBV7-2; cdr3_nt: TGTGCCAGCAACGACAGGGTCGGTGGCTACACCTTC; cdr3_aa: CASNDRVGGYTF
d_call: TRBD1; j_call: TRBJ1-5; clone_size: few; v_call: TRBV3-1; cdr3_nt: TGTGCCAGCAAAAGGCGGGACAGAAATCAGCCCCAGCATTTT; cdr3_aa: CASKRRDRNQPQHF
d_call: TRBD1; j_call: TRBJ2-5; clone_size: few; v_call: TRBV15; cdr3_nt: TGTGCCACCAGCACCTGGGACAGAGTAGATCAAGAGACCCAGTACTTC; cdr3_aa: CATSTWDRVDQETQYF